This record covers a single TCR beta chain. The germline gives CDR1 MNHNS, CDR2 SASEGT. V dropped 2 bases and J dropped 4 bases, with 15 bases sitting between them. CDR3 length: 16 amino acids. The source of the sample is a study of blood T cell repertoires in COVID-19. Study-level information: Samples came from the United States, Italy and Spain, spanning acute and convalescent COVID-19. PBMCs, B-cell-depleted T cells, or T cells were the source of the cDNA or gDNA that made up the material.

Original handling: From reference gene primer amplification, estimates of nucleated cell counts were derived. The assay was immunoSEQ multiplex PCR, and TCRdb's table has in-frame clones only and misses some. Clone size and the V and J calls come from that table; the DNA yielded D and trimming. The sample contains 130,000 or so clones, 85% to 90% of which appear only once. The sequence was collected from an older woman with acute or convalescent COVID-19. The chain has TRBV6-1 and TRBJ1-5; no firm D call. The sequenced sample was peripheral blood. CDR3 in DNA: TGTGCCAGCAGTGAAATGCAGGTCATTTTAAATCAGCCCCAGCATTTT. It encodes CASSEMQVILNQPQHF.